A selection of T cell receptor beta chains follows, all from one sample in a study of cytomegalovirus exposure and HLA in healthy donors. Clones were read by immunoSEQ multiplex PCR, and TCRdb kept only the in-frame ones, dropping some. The repertoire holds around 120,000 clones, with roughly 70% as singletons. The source material was PBMCs. The origin of the receptors is a middle-aged man in good health and CMV-seropositive. The CDR3 runs from the conserved cysteine through the conserved F or W. The D gene is left open where the match is weak. Some rows have no size entry. The others give once, few or many, or a class for an expanded clone.

TGTGCCAGTAGTTTACGGACTAGCGGGAGTACCAACGAGCAGTACTTC | CASSLRTSGSTNEQYF | . | TRBJ2-7 | TRBV19 | TRBD2
TGTGCCAGCAGTTCCCCGGCCGCAGGGGGTAGTGAGACCCAGTACTTC | CASSSPAAGGSETQYF | . | TRBJ2-5 | TRBV28 | TRBD1
TGTGCCAGCAGATTGGGCAGGGATGGCTACACCTTC | CASRLGRDGYTF | . | TRBJ1-2 | TRBV6-1 | .
TGTGCCAGCAGCCCGACTAGCGGGAGCCTCGAGCAGTACTTC | CASSPTSGSLEQYF | . | TRBJ2-7 | TRBV6-5 | TRBD2
TGCGCCAGCAGCTTGTTTAGCGGGGGTTCCACAGATACGCAGTATTTT | CASSLFSGGSTDTQYF | . | TRBJ2-3 | TRBV5-1 | TRBD2
TGTGCCAGCAGCCAAGACAGGTGGTCAAACACTGAAGCTTTCTTT | CASSQDRWSNTEAFF | few | TRBJ1-1 | TRBV4-2 | .
TGTGCCAGCAGCTTACAAGGTAGCGGATCCTCTGGGGCCAACGTCCTGCCTTTC | CASSLQGSGSSGANVLPF | . | TRBJ2-6 | TRBV7-2 | .
TGTGCCTGGAGTGTTGGAGGGTCCTCCTACGAGCAGTACTTC | CAWSVGGSSYEQYF | . | TRBJ2-7 | TRBV30 | .
TGTGCCAGCATCCAGACGGGACGGCGGGGCTATGGCTACACCTTC | CASIQTGRRGYGYTF | . | TRBJ1-2 | TRBV6-4 | .
TGTGCCAGCAGCGACCAGGGATTCGAGCAGTTCTTC | CASSDQGFEQFF | . | TRBJ2-1 | TRBV11-3 | .
TGTGCCAGCTCCTGGGCACTTAATCAGCCCCAGCATTTT | CASSWALNQPQHF | few | TRBJ1-5 | TRBV6-5 | .
TGTGCCTGGGAAGACAGGGGAAACACTGAAGCTTTCTTT | CAWEDRGNTEAFF | . | TRBJ1-1 | TRBV30 | TRBD1
TGCGCCAGCAGCTCTGGGGGGTCAACTAATGAAAAACTGTTTTTT | CASSSGGSTNEKLFF | few | TRBJ1-4 | TRBV5-1 | .
TGTGCCGGCAGCTTGGTCCAGGAACAGTACTTC | CAGSLVQEQYF | . | TRBJ2-7 | TRBV5-6 | .
TGCAGCGTCGCCAGCCCACAATGGCAGGGGAGAGAGACCCAGTACTTC | CSVASPQWQGRETQYF | . | TRBJ2-5 | TRBV29-1 | .
TGTGCCAGTAGTACCCGGACGGGAGCCTACGAGCAGTACTTC | CASSTRTGAYEQYF | once | TRBJ2-7 | TRBV19 | .
TGTGCCAGCAGCCGGACAGGGGTTGATAATTCACCCCTCCACTTT | CASSRTGVDNSPLHF | . | TRBJ1-6 | TRBV25-1 | TRBD1
TGTGCCAGCAGTTTTATGGCAGGGGGCCCTATGGGCAATGAGCAGTTCTTC | CASSFMAGGPMGNEQFF | . | TRBJ2-1 | TRBV27 | TRBD1
TGTGCCAGTGCGGAAGCCCCAGATACGCAGTATTTT | CASAEAPDTQYF | few | TRBJ2-3 | TRBV19 | .
TGTGCCAGCAGTGAAGGGGGGGTTCTGGAGACCCAGTACTTC | CASSEGGVLETQYF | . | TRBJ2-5 | TRBV2 | .
TGTGCCAGTAGTTCTGGAGGAGACTACGAGCAGTACTTC | CASSSGGDYEQYF | . | TRBJ2-7 | TRBV19 | .
TGTGCCTGGAGTGTACGTCGGACAGCAGCCTACGAGCAGTACTTC | CAWSVRRTAAYEQYF | . | TRBJ2-7 | TRBV30 | .
TGTGCCAGTAGTATAGTGGGACTAGCGGAAGTGCAGTACTTC | CASSIVGLAEVQYF | . | TRBJ2-7 | TRBV19 | TRBD2
TGTGCCAGCCGGACAGGCGCGTCCTACGAGCAGTACTTC | CASRTGASYEQYF | . | TRBJ2-7 | TRBV2 | TRBD1
TGTGCCAGCAGTTACCGCGCCGGGACAGCGTATGGCTACACCTTC | CASSYRAGTAYGYTF | few | TRBJ1-2 | TRBV6-5 | TRBD1
TGCGCCAGCAGCTTGGACGGGGGTACCACAGATACGCAGTATTTT | CASSLDGGTTDTQYF | . | TRBJ2-3 | TRBV5-1 | .
TGTGCCAGTAGTTCGATCCGGGACAGGGGGCGTCCTGGCTACACCTTC | CASSSIRDRGRPGYTF | . | TRBJ1-2 | TRBV19 | TRBD1
TGTGCCAGCAGCTTAGGGACAGGGGTGGCCTACAATGAGCAGTTCTTC | CASSLGTGVAYNEQFF | . | TRBJ2-1 | TRBV7-6 | TRBD1
TGTGCCAGTAGTCCCGTTTTGTTCAATGAGCAGTTCTTC | CASSPVLFNEQFF | . | TRBJ2-1 | TRBV19 | .
TGTGCCATCAGTGAGTCGTCCAGTTCGTCCGAGCAGTACTTC | CAISESSSSSEQYF | . | TRBJ2-7 | TRBV10-3 | .
TGTGCCGTCCACGCAGGGGGTGTGAACACTGAAGCTTTCTTT | CAVHAGGVNTEAFF | . | TRBJ1-1 | TRBV19 | TRBD1
TGTGCCAGCAGCTCCGACAGGGTAGAGGAGACCCAGTACTTC | CASSSDRVEETQYF | . | TRBJ2-5 | TRBV11-2 | TRBD1
TGTGCCAGCAGCTTAAATCAGGGAGGTGGAAACACCATATATTTT | CASSLNQGGGNTIYF | . | TRBJ1-3 | TRBV7-2 | .
TGTGCCAGCAGCGTAACAGGGGGAGCTGAAGCTTTCTTT | CASSVTGGAEAFF | . | TRBJ1-1 | TRBV9 | TRBD1
TGTGCCACCAGCAGTGAGAACACAGGACATAGCAATCAGCCCCAGCATTTT | CATSSENTGHSNQPQHF | . | TRBJ1-5 | TRBV15 | .
TGTGCCAGCAGTGACCAGGGGTCCTCGCCCCAGCATTTT | CASSDQGSSPQHF | . | TRBJ1-5 | TRBV6-1 | .
TGTGCCAGCAGTCCCACCAATTCGGGGGGATGGCCAGATACGCAGTATTTT | CASSPTNSGGWPDTQYF | . | TRBJ2-3 | TRBV28 | TRBD2
TGTGCCAGCAGCTTAGGGGAGACGGGGACTGAAGCTTTCTTT | CASSLGETGTEAFF | . | TRBJ1-1 | TRBV7-8 | .
TGTGCCAGCAGCTTGGGAGCGGGAGGCCGCCGGGATACGCAGTATTTT | CASSLGAGGRRDTQYF | few | TRBJ2-3 | TRBV5-6 | TRBD2
TGTGCCAGCAGCTCAACCGGGACAGGGGGCTATGGCTACACCTTC | CASSSTGTGGYGYTF | once | TRBJ1-2 | TRBV7-9 | TRBD1
TGCGCCAGCAGAAGGACTAGCGGGACACGCAATGAGCAGTTCTTC | CASRRTSGTRNEQFF | . | TRBJ2-1 | TRBV5-1 | TRBD2
TGTGCCAGCACCCTCAAGAGGGCAGGGGCAGAGGTTCAGCCCCAGCATTTT | CASTLKRAGAEVQPQHF | . | TRBJ1-5 | TRBV25-1 | .
TGTGCCAGTAGTACTAGCGGGAGGGGATACAATGAGCAGTTCTTC | CASSTSGRGYNEQFF | . | TRBJ2-1 | TRBV19 | TRBD2